The TCR beta chain under discussion was sequenced for a study of T cells in Graves' hyperthyroidism and ophthalmopathy. Study outcomes and limitations: Median prediction lead before ophthalmopathy onset was 6.5 months with the model. Most thyroid clonotypes expanded above 0.001 were also detected in blood.

A remark on this clonotype: Its antigen remains unknown.

CDR1 is SNHLY and CDR2 is FYNNEI in the germline V gene. The V end was cut by 7 bases, the J end by 4 bases, with 20 bases between. The CDR3 contains 16 residues. The CDR3 regions of TCR beta were amplified from RNA transcripts. Primed by the HTBI set, a first-round RT-PCR was run on the TCR CDR3. A single record per CDR3 protein comes from TCRdb applying MiXCR to the multiplex PCR reads. This sample has 500,000 to 600,000 distinct CDR3 sequences, with 40% to 50% found just once. This TCR derives from an adult woman with Graves' disease, either hyperthyroidism or ophthalmopathy (not recorded which). The sample was peripheral blood or thyroid tissue (not recorded which). This chain links TRBV2 with TRBJ1-3, with a weak D call TRBD1 (5 bases). DNA of the CDR3: TGTGCCAGCAAAGATCGAGGGGCCATAACGGGAAACACCATATATTTT. The encoded protein is CASKDRGAITGNTIYF.